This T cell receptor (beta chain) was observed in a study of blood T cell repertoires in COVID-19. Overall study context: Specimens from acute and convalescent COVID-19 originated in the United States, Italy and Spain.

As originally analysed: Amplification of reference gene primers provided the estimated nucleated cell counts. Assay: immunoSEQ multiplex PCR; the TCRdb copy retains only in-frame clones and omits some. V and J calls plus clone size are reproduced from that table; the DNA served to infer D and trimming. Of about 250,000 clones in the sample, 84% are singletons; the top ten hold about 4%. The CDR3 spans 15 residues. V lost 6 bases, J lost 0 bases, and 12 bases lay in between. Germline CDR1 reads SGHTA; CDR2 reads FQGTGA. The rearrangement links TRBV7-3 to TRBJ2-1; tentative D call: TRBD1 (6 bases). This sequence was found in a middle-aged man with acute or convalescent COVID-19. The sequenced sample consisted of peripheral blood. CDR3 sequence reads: CASSPKGGSYNEQFF. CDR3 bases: TGTGCCAGCAGTCCTAAAGGGGGCTCCTACAATGAGCAGTTCTTC.